Below are 10 T cell receptor beta chains sequenced from a single sample in a study of human T cells and chemical hapten exposure. One entry per CDR3 protein, called by TCRdb with MiXCR from the RACE reads. The sample lists approximately 80,000 distinct CDR3 sequences; roughly 7.6% were seen once. Time point: patch test 1, 2 weeks after DPC sensitization. This sample's treatment: therapeutic diphenylcyclopropenone sensitization with weekly scalp DPC. The sequencing used whole blood, collected in connection with sensitization to the hapten diphenylcyclopropenone (DPC). The origin of the receptors is a woman in her 30s with alopecia areata. Some clones in this sample may be carry-over from other donors' samples.

This clonotype occurred many times. J is TRBJ1-2 and V is TRBV29-1; perhaps TRBD1 as D (5 bases). The V gene's germline CDR1 is SQVTM and CDR2 ANQGSEA. Trimming took 5 bases from V and 3 from J, leaving 13 bases between them. CDR3 size: 13 residues. The CDR3: CSVIRAEDYGYTF. The CDR3 DNA sequence: TGCAGCGTTATCAGGGCGGAAGACTATGGCTACACCTTC.

This clonotype was observed a handful of times. This chain connects TRBV6-5 to TRBJ1-2; D uncertain. The CDR3 sequence is 14 residues long. The germline CDR1 and CDR2 sequences are MNHEY and SVGAGI. Trimming took 6 bases from V and 2 from J, leaving 13 bases between them. CDR3 protein: CASSPYDRNYGYTF. The DNA for the CDR3 is TGTGCCAGCAGCCCTTATGACCGCAACTATGGCTACACCTTC.

This clonotype has ten or more counts. This chain uses TRBV10-3 with TRBJ1-1; 10 bases fit TRBD1. The germline CDR1 and CDR2 sequences are ENHRY and SYGVKD. With 5 bases clipped from V and 0 bases from J, the junction kept 6 bases outside the gene matches. The CDR3 totals 16 residues. The CDR3 DNA is TGTGCCATCAGTCGACAGGGGGCAGGCATGAACACTGAAGCTTTCTTT. Translating it yields CAISRQGAGMNTEAFF.

V usage is TRBV20-1 and J usage is TRBJ1-1, with TRBD1 matching 9 bases. The CDR3 has 13 residues. In germline, CDR1 is DFQATT, CDR2 SNEGSKA (reference sequence). The ends lost 6 bases at V and 4 bases at J; junction bases unmatched: 6. The CDR3 here is CSAGQGTFTEAFF. CDR3 DNA sequence: TGCAGTGCCGGACAGGGGACCTTCACTGAAGCTTTCTTT.

With regard to this clonotype: This CDR3 fails to terminate in the conserved phenylalanine or tryptophan, so it likely reflects a read error. V and J are TRBV10-3 and TRBJ2-3; 9 bases map to TRBD1. This CDR3 is 16 amino acids long. V lost 5 bases and J lost 5; bases outside the gene matches: 11. Per germline, CDR1 ENHRY and CDR2 SYGVKD. The CDR3 is CAISPGQGPGVDTQYY. The CDR3, as DNA: TGTGCCATCAGTCCGGGACAGGGCCCCGGAGTAGATACGCAGTATTAT.

The chain combines TRBV12-3 or TRBV12-4 with TRBJ1-1; D remains ambiguous. The CDR3 runs to 13 residues. The V end lost 5 bases, the J end lost 1 base, and 8 bases lay between the germline ends. The CDR3 DNA sequence: TGTGCCAGCAGTCGTTTAGGGAACACTGAAGCTTTCTTT. Its translation: CASSRLGNTEAFF.

The chain joins TRBV20-1 to TRBJ1-5; a possible D gene is TRBD1 (5 bases). Trimming stripped 6 bases from V and 6 bases from J, with 12 bases between. Germline lookup yields CDR1 DFQATT and CDR2 SNEGSKA (reference sequence). This CDR3 contains 12 residues. The CDR3 bases are TGCAGTGCCGTTATCGGGGGTCAGCCCCAGCATTTT. Translated: CSAVIGGQPQHF.

Comments on this clonotype: A read error is possible here, since a much larger clone lies one base away. This rearrangement joins TRBV6-2 or TRBV6-3 to TRBJ1-1, with 7 bases lining up with TRBD1. Germline CDR1 is MNHEY and CDR2 is SVGEGT. J was trimmed by 6 bases and V by 6 bases; bases with no gene match: 4. This CDR3 spans 12 amino acids. For the CDR3, the DNA is TGTGCCAGCAGCCTGAGGGGGCCTGAAGCTTTCTTT. It codes for CASSLRGPEAFF.

This clonotype was counted a few times. The V and J genes are TRBV6-4 and TRBJ2-3, with TRBD2 matching over 11 bases. The CDR3 length is 15 residues. Trimming cost V 3 bases and J 4 bases; bases outside gene matches: 3. Germline CDR1 MRHNA, CDR2 SNTAGT. The CDR3 loop is CASSDSGGAADTQYF. The CDR3 DNA is TGTGCCAGCAGTGATAGCGGGGGGGCGGCAGATACGCAGTATTTT.

This clonotype was counted only a few times. The chain is built from TRBV6-2 or TRBV6-3 and TRBJ1-2; tentatively, D is TRBD1 (5 bases). The CDR3 has 16 amino acids. The germline CDR1 and CDR2 sequences are MNHEY and SVGEGT. Trimming removed 3 bases from V and 6 bases from J, with 20 bases in between. Here the CDR3 DNA reads TGTGCCAGCAGTTATCTAGGACTGTCTACAGGTCATGGCTACACCTTC. This encodes CASSYLGLSTGHGYTF.